These T cell receptor beta chains were read from a single sample in a study of beta chain features in type 1 diabetes. Produced via immunoSEQ multiplex PCR; TCRdb's table is partial and in-frame only. The sample has roughly 230,000 clones; 11% are singletons. Sequenced input: naive CD4+ T cells from blood. The receptors here all came from a young man with type 1 diabetes. CDR3s include the opening cysteine and the closing phenylalanine or tryptophan. D genes are given only for firm matches. Only part of the rows carry a size: once, few, many, or a class if the clone is expanded.

>TRBV27|.|.|TRBJ1-1
CASSLRDLNTEAFF
TGTGCCAGCAGCCTCAGGGATCTGAACACTGAAGCTTTCTTT
>TRBV5-1|.|few|TRBJ1-2
CASSLMSGGDYGYTF
TGCGCCAGCAGCTTGATGTCGGGAGGAGACTATGGCTACACCTTC
>TRBV7-6|TRBD1|few|TRBJ1-2
CASSPPGQGAWGYTF
TGTGCCAGCAGCCCTCCCGGACAGGGGGCGTGGGGCTACACCTTC
>TRBV9|.|.|TRBJ2-3
CASSPRGASTDTQYF
TGTGCCAGCAGCCCCCGTGGAGCGAGCACAGATACGCAGTATTTT
>TRBV7-8|.|.|TRBJ1-1
CASSLSRNTEAFF
TGTGCCAGCAGCTTATCCCGGAACACTGAAGCTTTCTTT
>TRBV11-2|.|few|TRBJ1-6
CASSLGGAGFPLHF
TGTGCCAGCAGCTTAGGAGGTGCAGGGTTCCCCCTCCACTTT
>TRBV4-3|.|.|TRBJ2-5
CASSQGTHGGETQYF
TGCGCCAGCAGCCAAGGGACTCACGGGGGAGAGACCCAGTACTTC
>TRBV4-2|TRBD2|few|TRBJ2-1
CASSPPKGTSGNEQFF
TGTGCCAGCAGCCCCCCTAAAGGGACTAGCGGCAATGAGCAGTTCTTC
>TRBV4-1|.|.|TRBJ1-2
CASSQDSSTGVLSYGYTF
TGCGCCAGCAGCCAAGATAGCTCCACAGGAGTTTTGTCTTATGGCTACACCTTC
>TRBV6-5|.|.|TRBJ1-1
CASSYSTDTEAFF
TGTGCCAGCAGTTACTCGACTGACACTGAAGCTTTCTTT
>TRBV2|.|few|TRBJ2-3
CASMFSTDTQYF
TGTGCCAGCATGTTTAGTACAGATACGCAGTATTTT
>TRBV12-5|TRBD2|few|TRBJ2-2
CASVRLAGGQGELFF
TGTGCTAGTGTCCGACTAGCGGGGGGGCAAGGGGAGCTGTTTTTT
>TRBV7-9|TRBD1|.|TRBJ2-1
CASSGRQGSYNEQFF
TGTGCCAGCAGCGGCCGACAGGGCTCCTACAATGAGCAGTTCTTC
>TRBV7-9|.|.|TRBJ2-5
CASSARAEQETQYF
TGTGCCAGCAGCGCTCGAGCGGAACAAGAGACCCAGTACTTC
>TRBV30|TRBD2|few|TRBJ2-7
CAWRPSGVSYEQYF
TGTGCCTGGAGACCAAGCGGGGTCTCCTACGAGCAGTACTTC
>TRBV19|TRBD1|few|TRBJ1-4
CASRQQGAEEKLFF
TGTGCCAGTAGGCAACAGGGGGCTGAAGAAAAACTGTTTTTT
>TRBV6-5|TRBD1|.|TRBJ1-2
CASSLTGDRGYTF
TGTGCCAGCAGTTTGACAGGGGATCGTGGCTACACCTTC
>TRBV7-9|.|.|TRBJ2-3
CASSRTQDTQYF
TGTGCCAGCAGCCGTACACAGGATACGCAGTATTTT
>TRBV9|TRBD1|few|TRBJ2-1
CASSTTFGQVNNEQFF
TGTGCCAGCAGCACAACATTCGGACAGGTCAACAATGAGCAGTTCTTC
>TRBV6-1|TRBD1|few|TRBJ2-2
CASSPWDSGELFF
TGTGCCAGCAGTCCCTGGGACAGCGGGGAGCTGTTTTTT
>TRBV7-9|.|.|TRBJ1-3
CASSLSGGNTIYF
TGTGCCAGCAGCTTATCAGGCGGAAACACCATATATTTT
>TRBV15|TRBD1|few|TRBJ2-2
CATSGRTGQNTGELFF
TGTGCCACCAGCGGAAGGACAGGGCAGAACACCGGGGAGCTGTTTTTT
>TRBV11-2|TRBD2|few|TRBJ2-3
CASSLTIAGITDTQYF
TGTGCCAGCAGCTTAACGATAGCGGGGATCACAGATACGCAGTATTTT
>TRBV5-1|.|.|TRBJ2-7
CASRPTGTYSYEQYF
TGCGCCAGCAGACCCACAGGGACCTACTCCTACGAGCAGTACTTC
>TRBV5-1|TRBD1|.|TRBJ2-5
CASSRQGDQETQYF
TGCGCCAGCAGCCGACAGGGTGACCAAGAGACCCAGTACTTC
>TRBV9|.|few|TRBJ1-6
CASSPQGNPYNSPLHF
TGTGCCAGCAGCCCCCAGGGGAATCCCTATAATTCACCCCTCCACTTT
>TRBV2|TRBD1|.|TRBJ1-4
CASSPQGAGEKLFF
TGTGCCAGCAGTCCACAGGGGGCAGGAGAAAAACTGTTTTTT
>TRBV4-1|TRBD1|.|TRBJ2-1
CASSQTGGVYNEQFF
TGCGCCAGCAGCCAGACAGGGGGGGTCTACAATGAGCAGTTCTTC
>TRBV7-7|.|few|TRBJ1-2
CASSFLTF
TGTGCTAGCAGTTTTCTTACCTTC
>TRBV7-2|.|few|TRBJ1-5
CASSRRQGIDQPQHF
TGTGCCAGCAGCCGGCGCCAGGGGATTGATCAGCCCCAGCATTTT
>TRBV5-4|TRBD1|.|TRBJ1-1
CASSPAGTGGNTEAFF
TGTGCCAGCAGCCCCGCCGGGACAGGGGGGAACACTGAAGCTTTCTTT
>TRBV7-2|TRBD2|few|TRBJ2-2
CASTRLIAGGLTGELFF
TGTGCCAGCACACGGCTTATAGCGGGGGGGCTAACCGGGGAGCTGTTTTTT
>TRBV4-3|.|.|TRBJ1-1
CASSQSGATEAFF
TGCGCCAGCAGCCAATCAGGGGCTACTGAAGCTTTCTTT
>TRBV23-1|.|many|TRBJ1-5
CASSQSPREGDQPQHF
TGCGCCAGCAGTCAATCACCCAGGGAGGGTGATCAGCCCCAGCATTTT